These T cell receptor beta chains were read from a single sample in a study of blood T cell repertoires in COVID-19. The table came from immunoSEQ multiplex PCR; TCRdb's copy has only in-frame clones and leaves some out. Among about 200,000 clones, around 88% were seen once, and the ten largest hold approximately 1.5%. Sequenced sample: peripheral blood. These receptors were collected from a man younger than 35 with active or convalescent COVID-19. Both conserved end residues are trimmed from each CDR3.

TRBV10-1 ASRQTRDNNQPQH
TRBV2 ASSVVIGVGQPQH
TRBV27 ASRRLRDRGFYEQY
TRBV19 ASSIGTGYNSPLH
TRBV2 ASSSQTGGNEQF
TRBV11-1 ASSPSGGRGYT
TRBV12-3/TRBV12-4 ATRGGGNQPQH
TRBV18 ASSPGGPKGAF
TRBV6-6 ASSQTESGNTIY
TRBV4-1 ASSPTGTGLDSNQPQH
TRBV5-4 ASSLEGTSLVNEQF
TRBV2 ASTRAGFSYEQY
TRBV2 ASKPGLADTDTQY
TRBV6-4 ASSPGTGGDEQF
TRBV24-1 ATSASGGQGDLYNEQF
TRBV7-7 ASSLATDSGNEQF
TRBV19 ASSRPNTEAF
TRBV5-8 ASSLGFRAGYT
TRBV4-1 ASSPLTSMALNSPLH
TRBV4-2 ASSHDGTGFYEQY
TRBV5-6 ASSLILAESITGELF
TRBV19 ASSIGAGGQETQY
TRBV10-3 ATSREVNTGELF
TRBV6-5 ASSVRGLTEAF
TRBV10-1 ASSNPGTGDVYGYT
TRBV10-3 AIAGPPGENTGELF
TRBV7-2 ASSFGAYRQETQY
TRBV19 ASSIASGSPPTAEQY
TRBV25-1 ASRNAAGYEQY
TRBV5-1 ASSPGTGDLNEQF